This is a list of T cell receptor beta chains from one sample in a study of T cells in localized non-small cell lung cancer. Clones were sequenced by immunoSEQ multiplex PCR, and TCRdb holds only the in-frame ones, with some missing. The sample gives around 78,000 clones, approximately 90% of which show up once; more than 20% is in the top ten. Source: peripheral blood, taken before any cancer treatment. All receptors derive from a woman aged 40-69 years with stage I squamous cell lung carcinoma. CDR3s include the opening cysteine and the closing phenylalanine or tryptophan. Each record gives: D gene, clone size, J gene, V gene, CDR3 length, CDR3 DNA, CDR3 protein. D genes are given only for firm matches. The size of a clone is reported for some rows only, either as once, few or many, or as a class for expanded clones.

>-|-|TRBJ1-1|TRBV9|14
TGTGCCAGCAGCGCCAGTACAGGGCTCCCTGAAGCTTTCTTT
CASSASTGLPEAFF
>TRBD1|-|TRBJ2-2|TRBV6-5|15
TGTGCCAGCAGTCCTGGACAGGTGGTCACCGGGGAGCTGTTTTTT
CASSPGQVVTGELFF
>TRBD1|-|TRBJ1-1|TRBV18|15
TGTGCCAGCTCCCTCAGACAGGGGGCGCACACTGAAGCTTTCTTT
CASSLRQGAHTEAFF
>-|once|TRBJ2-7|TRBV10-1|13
TGCGCCAGCAGTGAGTCGGGGGCGGGGGAGCAGTACTTC
CASSESGAGEQYF
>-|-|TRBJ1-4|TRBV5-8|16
TGTGCCAGCAGCTTAATTGGAAAAGGGATTAATGAAAAACTGTTTTTT
CASSLIGKGINEKLFF
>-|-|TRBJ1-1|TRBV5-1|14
TGCGCCAGCAGCTTGAAACACTTGAACACTGAAGCTTTCTTT
CASSLKHLNTEAFF
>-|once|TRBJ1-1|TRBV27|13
TGTGCCAGCAGTGCCTCCAGGGGCACTGAAGCTTTCTTT
CASSASRGTEAFF
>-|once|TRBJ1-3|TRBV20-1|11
TGCAGTGCTAGGTTCGGAAACACCATATATTTT
CSARFGNTIYF
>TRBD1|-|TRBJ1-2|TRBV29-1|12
TGCAGCGTCGGGGACAGGGAGGATGGCTACACCTTC
CSVGDREDGYTF
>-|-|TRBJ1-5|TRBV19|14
TGTGCCAGTAGCGGGGGTTTTAGCAATCAGCCCCAGCATTTT
CASSGGFSNQPQHF
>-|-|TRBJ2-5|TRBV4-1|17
TGCGCCAGCAGCCAGCAGAACTCGGGGGGCCCCCAAGAGACCCAGTACTTC
CASSQQNSGGPQETQYF
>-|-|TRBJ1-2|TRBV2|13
TGTGCCAGCAGTTCAAGGGCTAACTATGGCTACACCTTC
CASSSRANYGYTF
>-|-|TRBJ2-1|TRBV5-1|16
TGCGCCAGCAGCATATCCTCGGGGGGCCATTACAATGAGCAGTTCTTC
CASSISSGGHYNEQFF
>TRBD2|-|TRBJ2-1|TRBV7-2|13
TGTGCCAGCAGAAGTCTTTCTAGCGGCGAGCAGTTCTTC
CASRSLSSGEQFF
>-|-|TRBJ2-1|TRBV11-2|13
TGTGCCAGCAGCTGGGTCTCCTACAATGAGCAGTTCTTC
CASSWVSYNEQFF
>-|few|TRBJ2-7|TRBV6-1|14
TGTGCCAGCAGTGAAACGGGTAGCTCCTACGAGCAGTACTTC
CASSETGSSYEQYF
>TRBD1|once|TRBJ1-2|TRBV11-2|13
TGTGCCAGCAGCCTAGGGACAGTCTATGGCTACACCTTC
CASSLGTVYGYTF
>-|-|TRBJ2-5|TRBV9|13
TGTGCCAGCAGCGTAGGACAGCAAGAGACCCAGTACTTC
CASSVGQQETQYF
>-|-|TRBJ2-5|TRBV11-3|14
TGTGCCAGCAGCTTGGGGGGGCCCAGAGAGACCCAGTACTTC
CASSLGGPRETQYF
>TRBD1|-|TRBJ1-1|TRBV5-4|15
TGTGCCAGCAGCTTGAGGGACAGATTGAACACTGAAGCTTTCTTT
CASSLRDRLNTEAFF
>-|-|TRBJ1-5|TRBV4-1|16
TGCGCCAGCAGCCCAGCTGGACAGCAACAAAATCAGCCCCAGCATTTT
CASSPAGQQQNQPQHF
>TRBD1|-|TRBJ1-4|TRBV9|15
TGTGCCAGCAGCGTAGGAGGGGGACAGGATGAAAAACTGTTTTTT
CASSVGGGQDEKLFF
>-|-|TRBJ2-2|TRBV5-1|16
TGCGCCAGCAGCTTGGCCACAGGGTATCTCACCGGGGAGCTGTTTTTT
CASSLATGYLTGELFF
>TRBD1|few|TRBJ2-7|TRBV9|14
TGTGCCAGCAGTCCCCAGGGGGCACTCTACGAGCAGTACTTC
CASSPQGALYEQYF
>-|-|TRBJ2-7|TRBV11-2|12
TGTGCCAGCAGCTTAGATGGCAGGGGGCAGTACTTC
CASSLDGRGQYF
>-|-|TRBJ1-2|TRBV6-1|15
TGTGCCAGCAGCCTTAGACGGGACGGAAACTATGGCTACACCTTC
CASSLRRDGNYGYTF
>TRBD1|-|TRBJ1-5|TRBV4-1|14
TGCGCCAGCAGCCAAGGACAGGGGCAACAGCCCCAGCATTTT
CASSQGQGQQPQHF
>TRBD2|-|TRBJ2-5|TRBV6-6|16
TGTGCCAGCAGTTACGACGCGGGAGGGTTAAAAGAGACCCAGTACTTC
CASSYDAGGLKETQYF